The source of this T cell receptor beta chain is a study of blood T cells in healthy people across ages. CDR1 is MDHEN and CDR2 is SYDVKM in the germline V gene. The CDR3 loop spans 16 amino acids. Then a second PCR, running roughly 7 to 11 cycles, was carried out with a sample-barcoded 5' primer and a J-beta primer mix. TCRdb itself ran the 5' RACE reads through MiXCR, one entry per CDR3 protein. This sample has about a million distinct CDR3 sequences, with roughly 43% found just once. A word on this clonotype: A read error may produce the germline difference seen at one junction end.

Source material: blood. J is TRBJ1-5 and V is TRBV28; maybe TRBD1 (6 bases). This TCR derives from a man younger than 40 in good health. DNA for the CDR3: TGTGCCAGCAGTTATTTGGGGGGGCAGAGCACTCAGCCCCAGCATTTT. Translation: CASSYLGGQSTQPQHF.